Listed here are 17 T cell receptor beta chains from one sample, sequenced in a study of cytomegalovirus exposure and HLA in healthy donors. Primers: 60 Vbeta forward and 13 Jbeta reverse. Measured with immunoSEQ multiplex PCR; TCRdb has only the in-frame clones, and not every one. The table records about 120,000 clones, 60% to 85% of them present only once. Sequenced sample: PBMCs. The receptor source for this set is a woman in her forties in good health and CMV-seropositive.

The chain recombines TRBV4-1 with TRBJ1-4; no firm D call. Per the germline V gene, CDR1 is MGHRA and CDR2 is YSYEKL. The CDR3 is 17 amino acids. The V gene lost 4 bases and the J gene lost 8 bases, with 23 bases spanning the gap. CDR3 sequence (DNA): TGCGCCAGCAGCCCGGTGGAGCGTGTCCGAGTCGGAGAAAAACTGTTTTTT. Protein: CASSPVERVRVGEKLFF.

The DNA of the CDR3 is TGTGCCAGCAGCTTAGTGACAGGGGGCAATCAGCCCCAGCATTTT. This codes for CASSLVTGGNQPQHF. V is TRBV7-2 and J is TRBJ1-5; 8 bases agree with TRBD1. Germline assignment: CDR1 SGHTA and CDR2 FQGNSA. The CDR3 spans 15 residues. Trimming removed 1 base from V and 2 bases from J; junction bases left unmatched: 1.

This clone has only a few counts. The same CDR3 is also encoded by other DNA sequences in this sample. The CDR3 DNA is TGTGCCAGCAGTCGGACAGATCCCTATAATTCACCCCTCCACTTT. Translation gives CASSRTDPYNSPLHF. The chain carries TRBV6-5 and TRBJ1-6, with D possibly TRBD1 on 6 matching bases. V gave up 5 bases and J gave up 2 bases, with 10 bases separating them. The CDR3 is 15 residues long. From germline, CDR1 is MNHEY and CDR2 SVGAGI.

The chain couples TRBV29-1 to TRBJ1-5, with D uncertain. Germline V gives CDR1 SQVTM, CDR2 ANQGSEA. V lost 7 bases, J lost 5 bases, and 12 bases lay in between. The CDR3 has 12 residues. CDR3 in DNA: TGCAGCGCCGAATTAGGAGATCAGCCCCAGCATTTT. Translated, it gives CSAELGDQPQHF.

This CDR3 reads CASSQGAGDSYEQYF. For the CDR3, the DNA is TGTGCCAGCAGCCAAGGGGCAGGGGATTCCTACGAGCAGTACTTC. J is TRBJ2-5 and V is TRBV4-2, with D tentatively TRBD1 (6 bases). The J call could be wrong; TRBJ2-7 is a better fit for the DNA end. Germline CDR1 is LGHNA and CDR2 is YNFKEQ. This CDR3 is 15 amino acids long.

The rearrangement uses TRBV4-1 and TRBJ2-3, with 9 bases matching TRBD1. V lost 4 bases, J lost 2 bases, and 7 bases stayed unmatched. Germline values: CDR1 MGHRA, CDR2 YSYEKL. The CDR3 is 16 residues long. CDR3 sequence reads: CASSRGQGRATDTQYF. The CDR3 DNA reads TGCGCCAGCAGCCGTGGACAGGGGAGGGCCACAGATACGCAGTATTTT.

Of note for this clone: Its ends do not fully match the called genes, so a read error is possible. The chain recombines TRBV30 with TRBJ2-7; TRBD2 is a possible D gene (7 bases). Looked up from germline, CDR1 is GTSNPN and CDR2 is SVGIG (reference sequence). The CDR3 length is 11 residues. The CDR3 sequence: CAWSKGGALDF. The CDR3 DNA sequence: TGTGCCTGGAGTAAAGGGGGGGCCTTGGACTTC.

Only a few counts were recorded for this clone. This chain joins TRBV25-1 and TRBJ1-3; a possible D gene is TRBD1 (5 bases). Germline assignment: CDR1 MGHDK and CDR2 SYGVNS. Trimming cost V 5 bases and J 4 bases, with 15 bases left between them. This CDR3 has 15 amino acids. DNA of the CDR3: TGTGCCAGCAGTTTAGCAGGGTCTTCAGGAAACACCATATATTTT. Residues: CASSLAGSSGNTIYF. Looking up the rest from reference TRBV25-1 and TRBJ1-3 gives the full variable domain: EADIYQTPRYLVIGTGKKITLECSQTMGHDKMYWYQQDPGMELHLIHYSYGVNSTEKGDLSSESTVSRIRTEHFPLTLESARPSHTSQYLCASSLAGSSGNTIYFGEGSWLTVV.

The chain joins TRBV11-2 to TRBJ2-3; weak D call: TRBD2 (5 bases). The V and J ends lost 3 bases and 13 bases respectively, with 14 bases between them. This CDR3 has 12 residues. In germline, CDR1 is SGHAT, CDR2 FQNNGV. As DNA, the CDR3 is TGTGCCAGCAGCTTTACTAGTTCGGGGAAGTATTTT. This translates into CASSFTSSGKYF.

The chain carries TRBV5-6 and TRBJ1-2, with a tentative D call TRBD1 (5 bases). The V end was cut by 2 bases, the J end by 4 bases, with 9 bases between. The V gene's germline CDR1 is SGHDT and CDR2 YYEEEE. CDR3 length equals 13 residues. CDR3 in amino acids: CASSFQGTYGYTF. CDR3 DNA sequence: TGTGCCAGCAGCTTCCAGGGCACCTATGGCTACACCTTC. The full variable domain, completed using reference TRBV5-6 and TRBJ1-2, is DAGVTQSPTHLIKTRGQQVTLRCSPKSGHDTVSWYQQALGQGPQFIFQYYEEEERQRGNFPDRFSGHQFPNYSSELNVNALLLGDSALYLCASSFQGTYGYTFGSGTRLTVV.

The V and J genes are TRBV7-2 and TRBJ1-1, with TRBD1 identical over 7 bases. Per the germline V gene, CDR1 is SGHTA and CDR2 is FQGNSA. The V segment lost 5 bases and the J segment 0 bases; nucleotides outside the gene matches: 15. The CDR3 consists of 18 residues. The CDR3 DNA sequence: TGTGCCAGCAGCCAAATATGGAGGGGGCCAAAAATGAACACTGAAGCTTTCTTT. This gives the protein CASSQIWRGPKMNTEAFF.

The DNA for the CDR3 is TGTGCCAGTACCCCCGGGACAGGGTCCAATCAGCCCCAGCATTTT. Translated, it gives CASTPGTGSNQPQHF. The rearrangement uses TRBV19 and TRBJ1-5; TRBD1 matches at 9 bases. CDR3 length: 15 amino acids. The ends lost 7 bases at V and 3 bases at J; junction bases unmatched: 7. The germline V gene has CDR1 LNHDA and CDR2 SQIVND (reference sequence).

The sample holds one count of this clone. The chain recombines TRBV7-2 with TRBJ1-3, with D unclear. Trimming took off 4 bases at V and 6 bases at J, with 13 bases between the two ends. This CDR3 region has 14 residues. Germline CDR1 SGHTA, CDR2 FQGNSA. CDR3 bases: TGTGCCAGCAGCTCCACCCGGGTTCCAAACACCATATATTTT. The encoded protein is CASSSTRVPNTIYF. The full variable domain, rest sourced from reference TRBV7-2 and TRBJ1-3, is GAGVSQSPSNKVTEKGKDVELRCDPISGHTALYWYRQSLGQGLEFLIYFQGNSAPDKSGLPSDRFSAERTGGSVSTLTIQRTQQEDSAVYLCASSSTRVPNTIYFGEGSWLTVV.

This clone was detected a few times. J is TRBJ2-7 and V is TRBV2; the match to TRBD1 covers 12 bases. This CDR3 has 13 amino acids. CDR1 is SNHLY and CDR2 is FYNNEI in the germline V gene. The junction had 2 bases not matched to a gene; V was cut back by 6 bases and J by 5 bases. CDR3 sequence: CASRGQGAHEQYF. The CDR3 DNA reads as TGTGCCAGCAGGGGACAGGGGGCCCACGAGCAGTACTTC.

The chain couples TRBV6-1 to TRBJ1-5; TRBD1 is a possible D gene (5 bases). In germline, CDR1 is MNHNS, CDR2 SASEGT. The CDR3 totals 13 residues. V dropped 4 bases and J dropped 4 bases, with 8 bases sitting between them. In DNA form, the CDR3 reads TGTGCCAGCAGTGCGGAGGGGAATCAGCCCCAGCATTTT. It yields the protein CASSAEGNQPQHF.

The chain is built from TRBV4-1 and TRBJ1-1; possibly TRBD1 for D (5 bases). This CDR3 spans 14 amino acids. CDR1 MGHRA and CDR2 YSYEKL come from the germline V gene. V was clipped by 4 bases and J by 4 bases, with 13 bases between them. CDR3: CASSPRVSFTEAFF. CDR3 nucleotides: TGCGCCAGCAGCCCCAGGGTCTCCTTCACTGAAGCTTTCTTT.

CDR3: CSVLTQGAPGDEQFF. DNA for the CDR3: TGCAGCGTCCTCACCCAGGGGGCCCCCGGCGATGAGCAGTTCTTC. V usage is TRBV29-1 and J usage is TRBJ2-1; 8 bases map to TRBD1. CDR1 is SQVTM and CDR2 is ANQGSEA in the germline V gene. CDR3 length: 15 amino acids. Trimming at V came to 6 bases and at J to 8 bases, leaving 15 bases not matched to a gene.